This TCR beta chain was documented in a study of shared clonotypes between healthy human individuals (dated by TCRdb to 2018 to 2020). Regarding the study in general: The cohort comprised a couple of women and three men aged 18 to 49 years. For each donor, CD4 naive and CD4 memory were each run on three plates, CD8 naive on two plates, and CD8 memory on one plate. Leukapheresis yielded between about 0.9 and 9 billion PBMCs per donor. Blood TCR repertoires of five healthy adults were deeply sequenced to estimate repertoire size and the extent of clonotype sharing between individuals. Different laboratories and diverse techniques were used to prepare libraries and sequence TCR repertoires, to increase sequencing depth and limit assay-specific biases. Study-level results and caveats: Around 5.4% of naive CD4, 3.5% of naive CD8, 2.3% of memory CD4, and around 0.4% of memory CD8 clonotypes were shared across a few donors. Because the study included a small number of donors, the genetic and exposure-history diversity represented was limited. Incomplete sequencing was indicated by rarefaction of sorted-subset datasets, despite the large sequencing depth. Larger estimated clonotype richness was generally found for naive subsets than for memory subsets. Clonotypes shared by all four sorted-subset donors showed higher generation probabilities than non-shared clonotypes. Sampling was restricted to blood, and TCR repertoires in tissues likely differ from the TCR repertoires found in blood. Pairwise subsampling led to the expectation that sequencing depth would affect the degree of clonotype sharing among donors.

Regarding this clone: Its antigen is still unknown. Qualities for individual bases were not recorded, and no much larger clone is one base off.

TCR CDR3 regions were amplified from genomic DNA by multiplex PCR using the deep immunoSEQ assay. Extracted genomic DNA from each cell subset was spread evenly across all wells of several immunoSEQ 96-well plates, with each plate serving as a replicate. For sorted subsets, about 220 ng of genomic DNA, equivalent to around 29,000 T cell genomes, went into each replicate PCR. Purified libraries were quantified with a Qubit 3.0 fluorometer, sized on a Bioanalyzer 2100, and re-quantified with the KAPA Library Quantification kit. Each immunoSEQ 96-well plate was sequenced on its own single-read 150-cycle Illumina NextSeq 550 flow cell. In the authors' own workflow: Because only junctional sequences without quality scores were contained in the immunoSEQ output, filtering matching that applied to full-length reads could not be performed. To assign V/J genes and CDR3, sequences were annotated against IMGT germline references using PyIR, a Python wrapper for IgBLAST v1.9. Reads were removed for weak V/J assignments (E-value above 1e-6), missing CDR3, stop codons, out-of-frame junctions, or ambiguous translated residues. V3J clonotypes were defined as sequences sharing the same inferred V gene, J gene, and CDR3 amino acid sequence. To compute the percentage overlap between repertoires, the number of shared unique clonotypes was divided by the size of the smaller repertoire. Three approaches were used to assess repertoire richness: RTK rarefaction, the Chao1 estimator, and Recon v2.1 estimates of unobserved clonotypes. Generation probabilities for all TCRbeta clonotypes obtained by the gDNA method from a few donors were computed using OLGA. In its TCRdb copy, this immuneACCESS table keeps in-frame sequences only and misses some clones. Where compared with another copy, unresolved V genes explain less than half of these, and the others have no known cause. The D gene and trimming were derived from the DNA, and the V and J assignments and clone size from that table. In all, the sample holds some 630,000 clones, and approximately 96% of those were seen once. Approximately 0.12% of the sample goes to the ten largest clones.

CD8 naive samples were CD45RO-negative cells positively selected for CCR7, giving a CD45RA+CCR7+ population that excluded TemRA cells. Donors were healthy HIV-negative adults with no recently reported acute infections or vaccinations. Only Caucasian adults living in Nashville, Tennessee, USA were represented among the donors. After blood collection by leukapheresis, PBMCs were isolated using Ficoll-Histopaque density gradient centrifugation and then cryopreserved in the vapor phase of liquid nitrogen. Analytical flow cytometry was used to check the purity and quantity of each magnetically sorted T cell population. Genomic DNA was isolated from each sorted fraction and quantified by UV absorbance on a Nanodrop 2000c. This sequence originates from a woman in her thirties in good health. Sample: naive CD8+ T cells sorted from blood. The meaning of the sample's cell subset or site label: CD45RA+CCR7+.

The bases read TGTGCCAGCAGCCGGACCGGCAGGGCCTACTACGAGCAGTACTTC. It codes for CASSRTGRAYYEQYF. This chain joins TRBV13 to TRBJ2-7; the best D guess is TRBD1, with 5 bases matching. The CDR3 runs 15 amino acids, cysteine and phenylalanine included. The retained sequence is limited to the CDR3, 45 bases, with the frame set at the first base. The germline V gene (reference sequence) gives CDR1 as PRHDT and CDR2 as FYEKMQ. The trim is 5 bases for V and 3 bases for J, with a gap of 17 bases between the germline ends.